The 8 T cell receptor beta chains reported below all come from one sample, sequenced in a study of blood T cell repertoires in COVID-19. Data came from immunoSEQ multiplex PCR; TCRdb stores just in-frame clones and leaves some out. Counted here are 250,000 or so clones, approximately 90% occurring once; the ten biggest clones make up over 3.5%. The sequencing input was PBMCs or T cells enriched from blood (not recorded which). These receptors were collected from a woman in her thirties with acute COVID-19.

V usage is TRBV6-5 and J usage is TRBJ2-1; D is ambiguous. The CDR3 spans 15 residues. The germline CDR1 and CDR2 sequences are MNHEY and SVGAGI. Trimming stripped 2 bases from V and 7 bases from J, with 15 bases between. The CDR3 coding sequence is TGTGCCAGCAGTTACGGGCTCCCCTCCCCGAATGAGCAGTTCTTC. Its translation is CASSYGLPSPNEQFF.

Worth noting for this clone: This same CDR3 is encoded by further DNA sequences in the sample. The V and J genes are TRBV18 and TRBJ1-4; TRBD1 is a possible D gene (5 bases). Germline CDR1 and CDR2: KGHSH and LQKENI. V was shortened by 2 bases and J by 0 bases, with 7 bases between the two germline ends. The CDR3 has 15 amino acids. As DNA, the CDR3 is TGTGCCAGCTCACCAGGGACTGCAACTAATGAAAAACTGTTTTTT. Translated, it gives CASSPGTATNEKLFF.

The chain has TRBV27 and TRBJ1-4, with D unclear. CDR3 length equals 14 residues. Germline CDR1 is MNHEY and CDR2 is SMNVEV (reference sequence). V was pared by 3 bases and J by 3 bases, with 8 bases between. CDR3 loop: CASSFSRANEKLFF. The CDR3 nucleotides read TGTGCCAGCAGTTTCTCGAGAGCTAATGAAAAACTGTTTTTT.

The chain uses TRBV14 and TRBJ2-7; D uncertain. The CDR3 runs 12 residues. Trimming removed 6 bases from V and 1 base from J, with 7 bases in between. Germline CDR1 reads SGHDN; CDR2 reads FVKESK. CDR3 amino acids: CASRSSSYEQYF. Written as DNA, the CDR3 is TGTGCCAGCAGGTCTAGTTCCTACGAGCAGTACTTC.

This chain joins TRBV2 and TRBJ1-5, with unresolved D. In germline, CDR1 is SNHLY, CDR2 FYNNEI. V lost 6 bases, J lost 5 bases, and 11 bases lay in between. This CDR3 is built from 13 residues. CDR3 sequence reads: CASRPLWDQPQHF. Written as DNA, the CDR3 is TGTGCCAGCAGGCCACTATGGGATCAGCCCCAGCATTTT.

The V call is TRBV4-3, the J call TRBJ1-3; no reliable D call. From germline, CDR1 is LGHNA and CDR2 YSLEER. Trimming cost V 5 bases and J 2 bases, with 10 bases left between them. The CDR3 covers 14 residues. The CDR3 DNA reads TGCGCCAGCAGCTCGAGCATCCCTGGAAACACCATATATTTT. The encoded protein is CASSSSIPGNTIYF.

The CDR3 DNA follows: TGTGCCAGCAGCCTGGAGATAGCGGGAGGACCTTACGAGCAGTACTTC. It specifies CASSLEIAGGPYEQYF. The chain has TRBV4-2 and TRBJ2-7, with 10 positions matching TRBD2. In germline, CDR1 is LGHNA, CDR2 YNFKEQ. The length of the CDR3 is 16 residues. J gave up 4 bases and V 4 bases, and 10 bases lay outside the gene matches.

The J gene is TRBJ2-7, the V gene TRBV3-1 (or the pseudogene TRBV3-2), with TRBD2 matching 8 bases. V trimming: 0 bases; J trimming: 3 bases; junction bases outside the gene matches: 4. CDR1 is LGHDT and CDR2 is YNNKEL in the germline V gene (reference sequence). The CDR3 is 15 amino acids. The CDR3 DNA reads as TGTGCCAGCAGCCAAGATACTAGCGGTAACTACGAGCAGTACTTC. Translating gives CASSQDTSGNYEQYF.